The present T cell receptor beta chain was sequenced within a study of shared clonotypes between healthy human individuals. The table came from immunoSEQ multiplex PCR; TCRdb's copy has only in-frame clones and leaves some out. The sample lists about 2.3 million clones, 92% occurring once. A note on this clone: What it binds is not known.

Regarding the study as a whole: In having few donors, the study represented limited genetic and exposure-history diversity.

Splitting of CD4+ cells produced CD45RA+ naive and CD45RA-negative memory subsets. There are 18 residues in the CDR3. Germline V CDR1 and CDR2: LNHDA, SQIVND (reference sequence). The ends were cut back, 0 bases at V and 2 bases at J, with 20 bases in the middle. Sequenced material: naive CD4+ T cells from PBMCs. Stated subset: CD45RA+ positively selected. V gene TRBV19 combines with J gene TRBJ2-7, with D tentatively TRBD1 (7 bases). This TCR was sampled from a man aged 18 to 29 in good health. Some clones in this sample may be carry-over from other donors' samples. The CDR3 DNA reads as TGTGCCAGTAGTATAGATCTATGGAGGGGACAGTCGGCCTACGAGCAGTACTTC. It yields the protein CASSIDLWRGQSAYEQYF.